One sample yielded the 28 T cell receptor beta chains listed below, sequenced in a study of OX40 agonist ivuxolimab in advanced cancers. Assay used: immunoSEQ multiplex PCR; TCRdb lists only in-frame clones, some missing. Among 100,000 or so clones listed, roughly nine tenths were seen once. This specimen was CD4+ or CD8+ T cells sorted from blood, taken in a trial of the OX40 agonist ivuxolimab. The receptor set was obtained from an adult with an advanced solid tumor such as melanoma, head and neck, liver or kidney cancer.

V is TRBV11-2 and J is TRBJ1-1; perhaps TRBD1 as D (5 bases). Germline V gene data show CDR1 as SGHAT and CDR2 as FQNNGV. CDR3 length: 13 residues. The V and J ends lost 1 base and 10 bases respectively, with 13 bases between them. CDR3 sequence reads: CASSLVLGGVAFF. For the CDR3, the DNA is TGTGCCAGCAGCTTAGTTCTCGGAGGGGTAGCTTTCTTT.

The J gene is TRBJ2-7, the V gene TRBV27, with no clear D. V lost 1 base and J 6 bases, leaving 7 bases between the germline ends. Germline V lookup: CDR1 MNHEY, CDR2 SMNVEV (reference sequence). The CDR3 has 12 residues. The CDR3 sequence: CASSLWGTEQYF. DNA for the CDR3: TGTGCCAGCAGTTTATGGGGAACCGAGCAGTACTTC.

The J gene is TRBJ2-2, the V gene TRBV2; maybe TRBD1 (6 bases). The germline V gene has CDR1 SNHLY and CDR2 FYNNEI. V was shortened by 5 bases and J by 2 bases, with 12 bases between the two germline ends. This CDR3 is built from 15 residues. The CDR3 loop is CASSHRDTNTGELFF. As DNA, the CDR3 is TGTGCCAGCAGTCACCGGGACACCAACACCGGGGAGCTGTTTTTT.

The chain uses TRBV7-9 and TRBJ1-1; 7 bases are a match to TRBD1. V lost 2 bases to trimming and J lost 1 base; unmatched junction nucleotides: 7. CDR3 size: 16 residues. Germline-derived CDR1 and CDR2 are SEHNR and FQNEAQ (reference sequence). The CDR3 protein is CASSLSGTVRNTEAFF. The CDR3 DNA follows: TGTGCCAGCAGCTTATCCGGGACAGTAAGGAACACTGAAGCTTTCTTT.

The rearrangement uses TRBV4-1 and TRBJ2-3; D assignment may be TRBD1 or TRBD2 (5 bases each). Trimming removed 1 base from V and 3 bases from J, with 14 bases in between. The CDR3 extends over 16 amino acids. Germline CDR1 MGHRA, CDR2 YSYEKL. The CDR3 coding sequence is TGCGCCAGCAGCCAAGCGGGGACCGCGGAGACAGATACGCAGTATTTT. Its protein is CASSQAGTAETDTQYF.

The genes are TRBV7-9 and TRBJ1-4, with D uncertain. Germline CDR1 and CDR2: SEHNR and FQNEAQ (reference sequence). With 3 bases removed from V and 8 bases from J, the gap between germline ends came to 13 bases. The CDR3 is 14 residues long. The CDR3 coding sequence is TGTGCCAGCAGCTTGCCCGGGTTGGGCGAAAAACTGTTTTTT. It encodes CASSLPGLGEKLFF.

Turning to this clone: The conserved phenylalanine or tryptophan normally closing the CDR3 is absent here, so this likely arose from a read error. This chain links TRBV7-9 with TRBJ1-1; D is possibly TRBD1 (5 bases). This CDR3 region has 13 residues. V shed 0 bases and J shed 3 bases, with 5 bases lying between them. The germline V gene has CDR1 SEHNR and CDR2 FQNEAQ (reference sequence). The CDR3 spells CASSLAGDTEAFS. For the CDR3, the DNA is TGTGCCAGCAGCTTAGCAGGGGACACTGAAGCTTTCTCT.

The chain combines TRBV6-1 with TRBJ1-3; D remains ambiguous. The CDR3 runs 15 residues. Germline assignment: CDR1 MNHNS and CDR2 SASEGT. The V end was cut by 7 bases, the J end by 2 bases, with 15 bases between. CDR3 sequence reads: CASNFGRLAGNTIYF. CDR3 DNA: TGTGCCAGCAATTTCGGACGCTTGGCTGGAAACACCATATATTTT.

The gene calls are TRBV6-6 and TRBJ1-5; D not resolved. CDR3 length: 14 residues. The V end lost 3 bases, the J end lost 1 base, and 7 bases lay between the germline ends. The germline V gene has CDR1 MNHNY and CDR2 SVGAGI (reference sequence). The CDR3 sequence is CASSYGVSNQPQHF. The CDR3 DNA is TGTGCCAGCAGTTATGGGGTAAGCAATCAGCCCCAGCATTTT.

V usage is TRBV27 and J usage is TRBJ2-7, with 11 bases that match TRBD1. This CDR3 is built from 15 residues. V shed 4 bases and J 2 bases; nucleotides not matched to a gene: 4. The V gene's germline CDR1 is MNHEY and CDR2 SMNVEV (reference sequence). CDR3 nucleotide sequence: TGTGCCAGCAGTTCCGCGGGACAGGGGGCCTACGAGCAGTACTTC. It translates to CASSSAGQGAYEQYF.

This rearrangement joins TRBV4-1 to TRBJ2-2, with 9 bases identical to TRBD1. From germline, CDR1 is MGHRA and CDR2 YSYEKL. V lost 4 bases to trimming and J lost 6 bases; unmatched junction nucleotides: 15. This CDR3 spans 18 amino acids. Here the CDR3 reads CASSPRDRAKEYPGELFF. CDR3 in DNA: TGCGCCAGCAGCCCACGGGACAGGGCGAAAGAGTACCCCGGGGAGCTGTTTTTT.

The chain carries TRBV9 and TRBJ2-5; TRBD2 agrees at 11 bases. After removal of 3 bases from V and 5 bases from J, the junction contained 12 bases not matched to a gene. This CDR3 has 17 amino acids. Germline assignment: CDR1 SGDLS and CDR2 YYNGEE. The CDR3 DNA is TGTGCCAGCAGCGGGAGTTCACTAGCGGGGGTAGGGGAGACCCAGTACTTC. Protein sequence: CASSGSSLAGVGETQYF.

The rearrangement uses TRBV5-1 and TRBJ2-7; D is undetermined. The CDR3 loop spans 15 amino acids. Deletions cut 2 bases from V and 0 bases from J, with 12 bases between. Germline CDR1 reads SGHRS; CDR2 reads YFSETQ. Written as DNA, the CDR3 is TGCGCCAGCAGCTTTCTGGCCTCCAGCTCCTACGAGCAGTACTTC. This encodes CASSFLASSSYEQYF.

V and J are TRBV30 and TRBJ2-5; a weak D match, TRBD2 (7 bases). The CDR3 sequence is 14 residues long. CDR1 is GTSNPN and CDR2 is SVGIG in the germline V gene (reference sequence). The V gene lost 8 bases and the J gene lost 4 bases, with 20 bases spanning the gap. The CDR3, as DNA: TGTGCCCCCTCAAGTTGCGGGGGCGGAGAGACCCAGTACTTC. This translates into CAPSSCGGGETQYF.

The CDR3 DNA follows: TGTGCCAGCTCACCAGGGGAGCATGAGCAGTACTTC. It specifies CASSPGEHEQYF. V usage is TRBV18 and J usage is TRBJ2-7; D is perhaps TRBD2 (5 bases). Germline CDR1 reads KGHSH; CDR2 reads LQKENI. The CDR3 totals 12 residues. Deletions cut 2 bases from V and 7 bases from J, with 9 bases between.

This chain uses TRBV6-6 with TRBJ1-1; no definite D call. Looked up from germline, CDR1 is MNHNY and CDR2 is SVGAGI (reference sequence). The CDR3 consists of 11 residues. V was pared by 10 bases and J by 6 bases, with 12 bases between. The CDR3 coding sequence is TGTGCCACGCATGGGAGGGCTGAAGCTTTCTTT. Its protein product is CATHGRAEAFF.

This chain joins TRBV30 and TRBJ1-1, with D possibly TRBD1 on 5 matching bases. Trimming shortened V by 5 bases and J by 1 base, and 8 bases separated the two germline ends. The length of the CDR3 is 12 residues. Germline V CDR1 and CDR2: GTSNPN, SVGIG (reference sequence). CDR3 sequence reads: CAWRQQNTEAFF. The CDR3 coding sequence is TGTGCCTGGCGACAGCAGAACACTGAAGCTTTCTTT.

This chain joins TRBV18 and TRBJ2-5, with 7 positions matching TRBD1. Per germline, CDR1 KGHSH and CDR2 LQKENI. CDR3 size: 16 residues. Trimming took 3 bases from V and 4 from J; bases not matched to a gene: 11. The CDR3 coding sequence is TGTGCCAGCTCACCGTGGGACAGCAAGGCGGGAGAGACCCAGTACTTC. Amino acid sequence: CASSPWDSKAGETQYF.

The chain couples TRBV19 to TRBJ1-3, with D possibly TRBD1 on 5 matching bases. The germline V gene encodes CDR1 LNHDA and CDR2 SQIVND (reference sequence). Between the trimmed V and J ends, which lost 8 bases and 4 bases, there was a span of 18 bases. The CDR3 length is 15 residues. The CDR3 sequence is CASWPGGTLGNTIYF. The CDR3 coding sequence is TGTGCCAGTTGGCCAGGCGGGACCCTCGGAAACACCATATATTTT.

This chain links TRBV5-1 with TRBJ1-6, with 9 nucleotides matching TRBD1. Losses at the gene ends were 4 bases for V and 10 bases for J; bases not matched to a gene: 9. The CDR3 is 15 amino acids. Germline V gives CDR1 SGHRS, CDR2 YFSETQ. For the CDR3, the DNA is TGCGCCAGCAGCACCGGGACAGGGAGTGACTCACCCCTCCACTTT. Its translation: CASSTGTGSDSPLHF.

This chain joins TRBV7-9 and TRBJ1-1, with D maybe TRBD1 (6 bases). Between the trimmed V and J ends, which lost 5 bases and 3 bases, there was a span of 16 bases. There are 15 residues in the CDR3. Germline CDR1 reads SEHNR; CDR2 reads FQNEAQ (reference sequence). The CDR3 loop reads CASSLTGWGDTEAFF. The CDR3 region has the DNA TGTGCCAGCAGCCTCACAGGGTGGGGGGACACTGAAGCTTTCTTT. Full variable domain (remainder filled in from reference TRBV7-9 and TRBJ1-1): DTGVSQNPRHKITKRGQNVTFRCDPISEHNRLYWYRQTLGQGPEFLTYFQNEAQLEKSRLLSDRFSAERPKGSFSTLEIQRTEQGDSAMYLCASSLTGWGDTEAFFGQGTRLTVV.

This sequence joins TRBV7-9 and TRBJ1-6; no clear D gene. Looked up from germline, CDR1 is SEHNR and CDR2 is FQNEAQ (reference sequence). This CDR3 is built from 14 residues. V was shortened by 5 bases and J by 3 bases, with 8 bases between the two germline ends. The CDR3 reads CASSPTVYNSPLHF. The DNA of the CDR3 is TGTGCCAGCAGCCCGACGGTCTATAATTCACCCCTCCACTTT.

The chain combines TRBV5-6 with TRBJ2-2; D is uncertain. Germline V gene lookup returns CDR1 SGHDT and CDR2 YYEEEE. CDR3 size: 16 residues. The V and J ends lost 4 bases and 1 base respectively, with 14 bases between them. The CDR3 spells CASSLYQVLNTGELFF. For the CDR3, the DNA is TGTGCCAGCAGCCTCTACCAGGTCTTGAACACCGGGGAGCTGTTTTTT.

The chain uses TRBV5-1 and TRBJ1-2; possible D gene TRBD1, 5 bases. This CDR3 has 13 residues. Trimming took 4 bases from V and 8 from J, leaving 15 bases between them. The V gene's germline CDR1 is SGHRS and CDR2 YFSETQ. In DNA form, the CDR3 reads TGCGCCAGCAGCGAGGGACTGGCGCTGGGCTACACCTTC. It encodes CASSEGLALGYTF.

The CDR3 protein is CASSAAVSSYNEQFF. The CDR3 DNA sequence: TGTGCCAGCAGTGCCGCGGTAAGCTCCTACAATGAGCAGTTCTTC. This chain connects TRBV25-1 to TRBJ2-1; D remains ambiguous. CDR3 size: 15 residues. Trimming removed 4 bases from V and 0 bases from J, with 10 bases in between. Germline CDR1 and CDR2: MGHDK and SYGVNS.

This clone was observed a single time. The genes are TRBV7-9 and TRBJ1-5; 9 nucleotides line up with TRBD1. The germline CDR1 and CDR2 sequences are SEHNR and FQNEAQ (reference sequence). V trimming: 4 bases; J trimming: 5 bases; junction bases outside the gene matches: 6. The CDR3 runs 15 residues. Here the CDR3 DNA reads TGTGCCAGCAGCTCAGGGGACAGGGTTGATCAGCCCCAGCATTTT. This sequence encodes CASSSGDRVDQPQHF.

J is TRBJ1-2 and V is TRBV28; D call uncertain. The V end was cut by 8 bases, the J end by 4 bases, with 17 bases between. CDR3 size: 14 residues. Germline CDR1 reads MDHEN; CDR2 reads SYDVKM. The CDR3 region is CASSDGQAAYGYTF. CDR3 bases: TGTGCCAGCTCGGACGGGCAGGCCGCCTATGGCTACACCTTC.

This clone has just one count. This CDR3 reads CASSAGTGSEQFF. As DNA, the CDR3 is TGTGCCAGCAGTGCCGGGACAGGGAGCGAGCAGTTCTTC. The chain employs TRBV27 and TRBJ2-1; 9 nucleotides match TRBD1. Losses at the gene ends were 5 bases for V and 10 bases for J; bases not matched to a gene: 6. The CDR3 is 13 residues long. In germline, CDR1 is MNHEY, CDR2 SMNVEV (reference sequence).